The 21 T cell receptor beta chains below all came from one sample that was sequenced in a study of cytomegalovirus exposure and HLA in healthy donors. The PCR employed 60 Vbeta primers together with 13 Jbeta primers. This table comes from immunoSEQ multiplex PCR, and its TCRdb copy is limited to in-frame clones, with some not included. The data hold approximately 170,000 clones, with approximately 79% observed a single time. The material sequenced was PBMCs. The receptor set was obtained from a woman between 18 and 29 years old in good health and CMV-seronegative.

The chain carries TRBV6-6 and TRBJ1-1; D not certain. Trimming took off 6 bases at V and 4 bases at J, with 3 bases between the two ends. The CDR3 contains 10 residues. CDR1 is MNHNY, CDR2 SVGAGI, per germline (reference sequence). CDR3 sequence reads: CASRATEAFF. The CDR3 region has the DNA TGTGCCAGCAGGGCCACTGAAGCTTTCTTT.

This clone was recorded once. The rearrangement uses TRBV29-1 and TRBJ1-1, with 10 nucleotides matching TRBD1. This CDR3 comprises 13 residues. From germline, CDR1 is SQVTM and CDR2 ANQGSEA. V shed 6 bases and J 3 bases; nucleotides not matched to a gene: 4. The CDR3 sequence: CSVADRGDTEAFF. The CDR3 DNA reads TGCAGCGTAGCGGACAGGGGGGACACTGAAGCTTTCTTT. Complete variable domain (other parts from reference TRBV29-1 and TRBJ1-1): SAVISQKPSRDICQRGTSLTIQCQVDSQVTMMFWYRQQPGQSLTLIATANQGSEATYESGFVIDKFPISRPNLTFSTLTVSNMSPEDSSIYLCSVADRGDTEAFFGQGTRLTVV.

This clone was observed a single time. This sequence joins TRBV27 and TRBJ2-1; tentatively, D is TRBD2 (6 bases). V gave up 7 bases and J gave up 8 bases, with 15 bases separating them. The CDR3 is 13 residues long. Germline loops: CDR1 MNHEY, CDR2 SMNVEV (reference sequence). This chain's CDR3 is CASMGTAGHEQFF. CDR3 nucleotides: TGTGCCAGCATGGGGACCGCGGGGCATGAGCAGTTCTTC.

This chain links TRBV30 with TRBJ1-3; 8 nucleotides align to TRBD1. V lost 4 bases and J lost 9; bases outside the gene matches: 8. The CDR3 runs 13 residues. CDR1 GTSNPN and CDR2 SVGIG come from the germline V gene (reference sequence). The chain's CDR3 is CAWTRYTGGTIYF. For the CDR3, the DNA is TGTGCCTGGACCAGATATACAGGGGGCACCATATATTTT.

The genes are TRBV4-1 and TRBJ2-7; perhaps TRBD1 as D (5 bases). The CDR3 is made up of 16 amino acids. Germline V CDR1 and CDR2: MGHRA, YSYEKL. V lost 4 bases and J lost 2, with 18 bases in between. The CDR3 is CASSPSVGQGTYEQYF. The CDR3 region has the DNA TGCGCCAGCAGCCCAAGCGTGGGGCAGGGTACCTACGAGCAGTACTTC.

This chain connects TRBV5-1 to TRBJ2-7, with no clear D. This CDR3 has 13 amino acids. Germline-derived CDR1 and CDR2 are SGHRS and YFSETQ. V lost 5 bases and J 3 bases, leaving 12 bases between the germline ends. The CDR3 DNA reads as TGCGCCAGCAGACCGCCCGGTTACTACGAGCAGTACTTC. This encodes CASRPPGYYEQYF.

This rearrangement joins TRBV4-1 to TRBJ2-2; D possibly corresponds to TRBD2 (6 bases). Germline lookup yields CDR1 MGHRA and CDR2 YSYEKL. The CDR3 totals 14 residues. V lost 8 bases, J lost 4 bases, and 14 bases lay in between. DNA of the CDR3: TGCGCCAGCCGAAGAATCGGGGGCACCGGGGAGCTGTTTTTT. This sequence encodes CASRRIGGTGELFF.

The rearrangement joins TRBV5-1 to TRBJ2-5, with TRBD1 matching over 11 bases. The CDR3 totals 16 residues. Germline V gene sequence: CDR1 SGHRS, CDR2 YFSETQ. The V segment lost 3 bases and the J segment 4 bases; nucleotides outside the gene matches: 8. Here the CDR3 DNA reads TGCGCCAGCAGCTACCCGGGACAGGGGGGTTTAGAGACCCAGTACTTC. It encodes CASSYPGQGGLETQYF.

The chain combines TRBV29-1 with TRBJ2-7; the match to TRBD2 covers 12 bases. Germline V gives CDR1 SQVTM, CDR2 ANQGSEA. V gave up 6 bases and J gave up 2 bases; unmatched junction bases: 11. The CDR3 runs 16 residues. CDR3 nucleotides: TGCAGCGTCCCTGCGACGAGGACTAGCGGGACCTACGAGCAGTACTTC. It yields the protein CSVPATRTSGTYEQYF.

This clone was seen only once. CDR3 protein: CAWARDRDYGYTF. The CDR3, as DNA: TGTGCCTGGGCCCGGGACAGAGACTATGGCTACACCTTC. This chain uses TRBV30 with TRBJ1-2, with 7 positions matching TRBD1. V lost 5 bases and J lost 3; bases outside the gene matches: 6. Germline V gene lookup returns CDR1 GTSNPN and CDR2 SVGIG (reference sequence). The CDR3 has 13 residues.

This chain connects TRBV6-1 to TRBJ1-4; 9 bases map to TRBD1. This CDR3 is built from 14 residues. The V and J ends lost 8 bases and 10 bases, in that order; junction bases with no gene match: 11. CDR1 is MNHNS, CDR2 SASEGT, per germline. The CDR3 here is CASLLRTGGGKLFF. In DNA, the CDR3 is TGTGCCAGCCTCCTACGTACAGGGGGCGGAAAACTGTTTTTT.

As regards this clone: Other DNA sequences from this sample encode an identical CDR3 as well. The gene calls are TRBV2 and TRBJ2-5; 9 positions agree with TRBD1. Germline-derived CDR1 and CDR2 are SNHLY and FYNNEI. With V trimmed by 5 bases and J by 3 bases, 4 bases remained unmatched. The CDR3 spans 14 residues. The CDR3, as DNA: TGTGCCAGCAGTCGGGACAGGGCGGAAGAGACCCAGTACTTC. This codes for CASSRDRAEETQYF.

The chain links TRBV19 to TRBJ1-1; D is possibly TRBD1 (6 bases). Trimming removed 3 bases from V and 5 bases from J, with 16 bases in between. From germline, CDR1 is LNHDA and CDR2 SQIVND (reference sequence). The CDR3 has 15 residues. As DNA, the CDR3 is TGTGCCAGTAGTATCTCGCCGGGAAGGGGGACTGAAGCTTTCTTT. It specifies CASSISPGRGTEAFF.

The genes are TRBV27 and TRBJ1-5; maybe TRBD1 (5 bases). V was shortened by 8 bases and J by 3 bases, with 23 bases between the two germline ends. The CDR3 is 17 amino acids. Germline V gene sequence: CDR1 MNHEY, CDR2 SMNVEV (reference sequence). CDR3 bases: TGTGCCAGCCGTCAAACTCAGGGAATTGTCGACAATCAGCCCCAGCATTTT. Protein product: CASRQTQGIVDNQPQHF.

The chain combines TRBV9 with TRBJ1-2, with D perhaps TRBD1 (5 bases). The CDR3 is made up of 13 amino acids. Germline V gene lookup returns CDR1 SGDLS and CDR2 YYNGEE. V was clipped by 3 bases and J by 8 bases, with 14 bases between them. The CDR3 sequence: CASSAPGSSGYTF. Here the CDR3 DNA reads TGTGCCAGCAGCGCCCCAGGGTCTTCGGGCTACACCTTC.

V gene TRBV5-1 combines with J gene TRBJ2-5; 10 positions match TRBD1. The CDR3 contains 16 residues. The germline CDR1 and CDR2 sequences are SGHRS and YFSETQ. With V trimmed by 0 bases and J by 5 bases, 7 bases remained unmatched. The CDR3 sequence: CASSLVRQGAGETQYF. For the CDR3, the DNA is TGCGCCAGCAGCTTGGTTCGACAGGGGGCGGGCGAGACCCAGTACTTC.

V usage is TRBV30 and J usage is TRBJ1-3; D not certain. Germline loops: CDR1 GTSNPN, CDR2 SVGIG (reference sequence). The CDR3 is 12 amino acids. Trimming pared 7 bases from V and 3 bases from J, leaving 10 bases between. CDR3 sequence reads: CAYGLDGNTIYF. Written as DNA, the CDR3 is TGTGCCTATGGACTTGATGGAAACACCATATATTTT. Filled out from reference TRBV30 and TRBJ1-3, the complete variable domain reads SQTIHQWPATLVQPVGSPLSLECTVEGTSNPNLYWYRQAAGRGLQLLFYSVGIGQISSEVPQNLSASRPQDRQFILSSKKLLLSDSGFYLCAYGLDGNTIYFGEGSWLTVV.

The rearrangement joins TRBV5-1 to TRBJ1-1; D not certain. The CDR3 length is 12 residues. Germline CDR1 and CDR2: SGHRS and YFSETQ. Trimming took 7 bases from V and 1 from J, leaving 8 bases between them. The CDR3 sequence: CASGITNTEAFF. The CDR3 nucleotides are TGCGCCAGCGGCATCACGAACACTGAAGCTTTCTTT.

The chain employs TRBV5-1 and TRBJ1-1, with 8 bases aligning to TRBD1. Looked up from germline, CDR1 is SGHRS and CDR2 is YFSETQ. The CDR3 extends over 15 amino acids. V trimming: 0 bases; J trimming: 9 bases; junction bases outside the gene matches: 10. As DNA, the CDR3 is TGCGCCAGCAGCTTGGAGGGACAGGTCGAATCGAAAGCTTTCTTT. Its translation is CASSLEGQVESKAFF.

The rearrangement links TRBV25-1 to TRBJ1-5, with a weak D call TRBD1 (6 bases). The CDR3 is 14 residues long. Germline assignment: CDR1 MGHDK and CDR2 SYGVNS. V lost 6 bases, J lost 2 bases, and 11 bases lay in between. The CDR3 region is CASRGSGGNQPQHF. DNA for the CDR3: TGTGCCAGCAGAGGATCAGGGGGCAATCAGCCCCAGCATTTT.

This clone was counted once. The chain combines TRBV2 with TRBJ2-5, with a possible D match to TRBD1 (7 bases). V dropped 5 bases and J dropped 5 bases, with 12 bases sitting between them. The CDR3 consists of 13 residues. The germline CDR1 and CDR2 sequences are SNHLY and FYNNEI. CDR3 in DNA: TGTGCCAGCAGTTCGACAGGGAGGGAGACCCAGTACTTC. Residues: CASSSTGRETQYF.